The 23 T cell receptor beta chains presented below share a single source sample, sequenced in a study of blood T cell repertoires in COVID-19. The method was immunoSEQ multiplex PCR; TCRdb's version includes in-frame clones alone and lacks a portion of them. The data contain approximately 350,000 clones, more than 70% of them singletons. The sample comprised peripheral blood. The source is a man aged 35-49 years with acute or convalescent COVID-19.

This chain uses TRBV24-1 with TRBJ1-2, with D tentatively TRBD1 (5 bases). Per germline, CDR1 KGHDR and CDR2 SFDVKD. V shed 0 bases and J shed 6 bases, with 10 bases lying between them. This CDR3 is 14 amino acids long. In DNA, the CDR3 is TGTGCCACCAGTGATTTGCAGGGTTTCGATGGCTACACCTTC. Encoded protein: CATSDLQGFDGYTF.

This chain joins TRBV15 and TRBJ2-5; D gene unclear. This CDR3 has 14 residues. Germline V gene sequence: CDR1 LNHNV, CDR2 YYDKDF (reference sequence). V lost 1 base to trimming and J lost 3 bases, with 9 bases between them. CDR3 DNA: TGTGCCACCAGCAGAGGAGAGGCGGAAGAGACCCAGTACTTC. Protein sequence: CATSRGEAEETQYF. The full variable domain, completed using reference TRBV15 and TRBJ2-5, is DAMVIQNPRYQVTQFGKPVTLSCSQTLNHNVMYWYQQKSSQAPKLLFHYYDKDFNNEADTPDNFQSRRPNTSFCFLDIRSPGLGDTAMYLCATSRGEAEETQYFGPGTRLLVL.

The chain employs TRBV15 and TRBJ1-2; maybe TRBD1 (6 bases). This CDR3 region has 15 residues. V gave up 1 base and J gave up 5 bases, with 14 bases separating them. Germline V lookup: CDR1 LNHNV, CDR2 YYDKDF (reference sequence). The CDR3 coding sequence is TGTGCCACCAGCAGAGGGGAGCACAGGGAATATGGCTACACCTTC. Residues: CATSRGEHREYGYTF.

CDR3 DNA sequence: TGTGCCAGTAGTACACAGGGGGCGAAGAGCAATCAGCCCCAGCATTTT. Amino acids: CASSTQGAKSNQPQHF. The V and J genes are TRBV19 and TRBJ1-5, with 9 nucleotides matching TRBD1. Germline loops: CDR1 LNHDA, CDR2 SQIVND (reference sequence). The CDR3 is made up of 16 amino acids. V shed 4 bases and J 1 base; nucleotides not matched to a gene: 5.

The chain's CDR3 is CASNGGTATNEKLFF. CDR3 coding DNA: TGTGCCAGTAATGGGGGGACAGCAACTAATGAAAAACTGTTTTTT. This chain links TRBV19 with TRBJ1-4, with 7 nucleotides matching TRBD1. The CDR3 runs to 15 residues. CDR1 LNHDA and CDR2 SQIVND come from the germline V gene (reference sequence). The ends lost 7 bases at V and 0 bases at J; junction bases unmatched: 5.

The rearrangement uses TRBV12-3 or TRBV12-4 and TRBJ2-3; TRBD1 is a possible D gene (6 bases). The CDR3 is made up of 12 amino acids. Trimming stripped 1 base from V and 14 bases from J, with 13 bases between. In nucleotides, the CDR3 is TGTGCCAGCAGTTTAGTAGGGGGTCCCTGGTATTTT. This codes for CASSLVGGPWYF.

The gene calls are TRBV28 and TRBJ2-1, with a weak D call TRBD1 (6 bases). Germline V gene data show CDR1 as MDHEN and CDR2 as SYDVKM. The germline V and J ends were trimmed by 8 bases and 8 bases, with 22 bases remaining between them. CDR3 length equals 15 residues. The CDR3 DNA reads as TGTGCCAGCGCCGAACCCAGGCAGGGGTGGGATGAGCAGTTCTTC. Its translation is CASAEPRQGWDEQFF.

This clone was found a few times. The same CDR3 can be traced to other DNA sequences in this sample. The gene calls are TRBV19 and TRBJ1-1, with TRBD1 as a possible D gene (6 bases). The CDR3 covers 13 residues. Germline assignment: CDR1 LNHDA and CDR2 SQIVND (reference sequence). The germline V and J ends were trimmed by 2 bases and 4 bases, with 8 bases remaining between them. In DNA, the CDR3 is TGTGCCAGTAGTATACAGGGGCGCACTGAAGCTTTCTTT. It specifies CASSIQGRTEAFF. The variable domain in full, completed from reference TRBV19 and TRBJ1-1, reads DGGITQSPKYLFRKEGQNVTLSCEQNLNHDAMYWYRQDPGQGLRLIYYSQIVNDFQKGDIAEGYSVSREKKESFPLTVTSAQKNPTAFYLCASSIQGRTEAFFGQGTRLTVV.

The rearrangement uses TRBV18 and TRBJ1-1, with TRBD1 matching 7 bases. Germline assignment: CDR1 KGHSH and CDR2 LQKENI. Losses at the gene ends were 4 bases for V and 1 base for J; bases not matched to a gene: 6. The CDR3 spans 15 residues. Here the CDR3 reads CASSLQGWENTEAFF. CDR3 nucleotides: TGTGCCAGCTCACTACAGGGGTGGGAGAACACTGAAGCTTTCTTT.

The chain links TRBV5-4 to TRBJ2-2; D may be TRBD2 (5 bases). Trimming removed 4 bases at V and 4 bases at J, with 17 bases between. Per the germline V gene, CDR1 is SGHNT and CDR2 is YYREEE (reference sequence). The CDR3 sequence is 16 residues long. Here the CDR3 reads CASSPTREGGTGELFF. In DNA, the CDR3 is TGTGCCAGCAGCCCAACCCGCGAGGGCGGCACCGGGGAGCTGTTTTTT.

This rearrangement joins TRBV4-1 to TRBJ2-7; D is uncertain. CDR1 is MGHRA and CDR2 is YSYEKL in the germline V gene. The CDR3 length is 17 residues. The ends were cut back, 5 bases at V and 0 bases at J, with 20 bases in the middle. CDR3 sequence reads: CASSAAARQVSSYEQYF. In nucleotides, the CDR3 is TGCGCCAGCAGCGCCGCTGCACGGCAGGTGAGCTCCTACGAGCAGTACTTC.

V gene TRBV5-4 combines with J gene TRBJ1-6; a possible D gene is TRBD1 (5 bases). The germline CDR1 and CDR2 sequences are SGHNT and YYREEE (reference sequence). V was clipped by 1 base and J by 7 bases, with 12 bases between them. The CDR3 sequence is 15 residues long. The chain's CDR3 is CASSLSGRANSPLHF. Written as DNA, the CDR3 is TGTGCCAGCAGCTTGTCGGGCAGGGCGAATTCACCCCTCCACTTT.

The CDR3 nucleotides are TGTGCCTGGAGTGTAGGGGATGGGGCTTTGGGTGGCTACACCTTC. This encodes CAWSVGDGALGGYTF. The chain couples TRBV30 to TRBJ1-2; a weak D match, TRBD1 (5 bases). Germline CDR1 GTSNPN, CDR2 SVGIG (reference sequence). The CDR3 covers 15 residues. Trimming left V 0 bases short and J 7 bases short, with 18 bases between.

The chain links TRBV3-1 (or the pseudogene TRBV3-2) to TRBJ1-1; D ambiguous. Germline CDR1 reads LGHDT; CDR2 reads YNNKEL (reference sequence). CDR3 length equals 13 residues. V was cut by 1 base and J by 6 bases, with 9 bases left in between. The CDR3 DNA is TGTGCCAGCAGCCAAGGCCAGGTTTCTGAAGCTTTCTTT. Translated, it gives CASSQGQVSEAFF.

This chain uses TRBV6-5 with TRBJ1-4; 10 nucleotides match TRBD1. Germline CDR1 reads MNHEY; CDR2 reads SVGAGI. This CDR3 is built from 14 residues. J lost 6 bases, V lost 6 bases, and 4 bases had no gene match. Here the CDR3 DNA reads TGTGCCAGCAGACAGGACAGGGGGTATGAAAAACTGTTTTTT. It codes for CASRQDRGYEKLFF.

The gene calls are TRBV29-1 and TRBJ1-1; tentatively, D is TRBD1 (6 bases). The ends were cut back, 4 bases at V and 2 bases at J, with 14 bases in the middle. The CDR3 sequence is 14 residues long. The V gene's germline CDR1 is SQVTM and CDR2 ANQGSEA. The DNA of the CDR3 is TGCAGCGTTGGCAGGGGACAAACTAACACTGAAGCTTTCTTT. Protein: CSVGRGQTNTEAFF. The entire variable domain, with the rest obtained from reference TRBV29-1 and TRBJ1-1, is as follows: SAVISQKPSRDICQRGTSLTIQCQVDSQVTMMFWYRQQPGQSLTLIATANQGSEATYESGFVIDKFPISRPNLTFSTLTVSNMSPEDSSIYLCSVGRGQTNTEAFFGQGTRLTVV.

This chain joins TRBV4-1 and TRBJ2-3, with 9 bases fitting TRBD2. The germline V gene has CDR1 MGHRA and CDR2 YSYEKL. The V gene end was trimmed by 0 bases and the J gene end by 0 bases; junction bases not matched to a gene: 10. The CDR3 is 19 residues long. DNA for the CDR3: TGCGCCAGCAGCCAAGATAGAGTAGCGGGGGAACCTAGCACAGATACGCAGTATTTT. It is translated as CASSQDRVAGEPSTDTQYF.

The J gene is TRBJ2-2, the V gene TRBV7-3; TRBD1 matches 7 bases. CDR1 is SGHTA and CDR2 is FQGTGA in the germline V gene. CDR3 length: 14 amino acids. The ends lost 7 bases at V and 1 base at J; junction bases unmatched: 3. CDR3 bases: TGTGCCAGCACCAGGGACAGGAACACCGGGGAGCTGTTTTTT. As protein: CASTRDRNTGELFF. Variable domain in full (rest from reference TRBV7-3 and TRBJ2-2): GAGVSQTPSNKVTEKGKYVELRCDPISGHTALYWYRQSLGQGPEFLIYFQGTGAADDSGLPNDRFFAVRPEGSVSTLKIQRTERGDSAVYLCASTRDRNTGELFFGEGSRLTVL.

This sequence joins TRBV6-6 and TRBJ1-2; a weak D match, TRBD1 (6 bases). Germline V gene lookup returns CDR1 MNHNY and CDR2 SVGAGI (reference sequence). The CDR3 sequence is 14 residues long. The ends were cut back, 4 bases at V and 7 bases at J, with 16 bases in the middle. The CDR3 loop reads CASSLDRSVSGYTF. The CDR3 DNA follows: TGTGCCAGCAGTTTGGACAGATCCGTGAGTGGCTACACCTTC.

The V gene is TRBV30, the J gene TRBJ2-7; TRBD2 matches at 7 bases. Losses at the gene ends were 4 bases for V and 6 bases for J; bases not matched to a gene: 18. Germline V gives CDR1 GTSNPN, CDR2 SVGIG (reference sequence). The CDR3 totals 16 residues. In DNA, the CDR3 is TGTGCCTGGAAAATTGAAGGGTTTGGGGGGGACCTCGAGCAGTACTTC. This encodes CAWKIEGFGGDLEQYF.

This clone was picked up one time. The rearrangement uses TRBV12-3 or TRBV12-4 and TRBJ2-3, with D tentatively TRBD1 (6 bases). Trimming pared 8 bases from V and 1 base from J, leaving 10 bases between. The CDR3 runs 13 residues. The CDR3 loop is CASGDTGTDTQYF. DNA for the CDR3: TGTGCCAGCGGGGACACCGGCACAGATACGCAGTATTTT.

Here the CDR3 DNA reads TGTGCCAGCAGCCAAGGTGTCCAGGGCAATTCACCCCTCCACTTT. Amino acid sequence: CASSQGVQGNSPLHF. This chain connects TRBV3-1 (or the pseudogene TRBV3-2) to TRBJ1-6; D perhaps matches TRBD1 (5 bases). Between the trimmed V and J ends, which lost 1 base and 7 bases, there was a span of 11 bases. The CDR3 covers 15 residues. Germline V gene sequence: CDR1 LGHDT, CDR2 YNNKEL (reference sequence).

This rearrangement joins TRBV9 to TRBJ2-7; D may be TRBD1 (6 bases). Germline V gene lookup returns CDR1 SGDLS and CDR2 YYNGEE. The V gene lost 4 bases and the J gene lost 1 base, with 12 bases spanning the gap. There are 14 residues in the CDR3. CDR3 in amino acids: CASSPRQVSYEQYF. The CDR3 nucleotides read TGTGCCAGCAGCCCACGACAGGTTTCCTACGAGCAGTACTTC.